What follows are 12 T cell receptor beta chains derived from one specimen sequenced in a study of T-cell reconstitution after alpha-beta-depleted transplantation in children. Preparation of the TCRbeta library used unique molecular identifiers. MiXCR was run by TCRdb on the PCR reads, yielding one entry per CDR3 protein. The table shows hundreds of thousands of distinct CDR3 sequences, with around 10% occurring only once. This specimen was PBMCs, taken before TCRalphabeta/CD19-depleted stem cell transplant. The receptors were gathered from a boy younger than two with acute myeloid leukemia, due to receive a stem cell transplant.

The gene calls are TRBV2 and TRBJ2-7; D is perhaps TRBD1 or TRBD2 (5 bases each). Trimming pared 1 base from V and 0 bases from J, leaving 10 bases between. Per germline, CDR1 SNHLY and CDR2 FYNNEI. CDR3 size: 15 residues. CDR3 bases: TGTGCCAGCAGTGAAGTCCGGGACCACTCCTACGAGCAGTACGTC. As protein: CASSEVRDHSYEQYV.

Of note for this clonotype: A clone one base away is much larger, so this may be a read error. The chain links TRBV10-2 to TRBJ1-2; D remains unclear. The CDR3 loop spans 12 amino acids. The V gene lost 4 bases and the J gene lost 7 bases, with 10 bases spanning the gap. Germline loops: CDR1 WSHSY, CDR2 SAAADI. The CDR3 here is CASSGNGSGYTF. The CDR3 nucleotides are TGCGCCAGCAGTGGGAATGGCTCTGGCTACACCTTC.

This clonotype was seen many times. The genes are TRBV20-1 and TRBJ2-7, with 10 bases aligning to TRBD2. This CDR3 has 14 residues. Germline CDR1 reads DFQATT; CDR2 reads SNEGSKA (reference sequence). The ends lost 0 bases at V and 6 bases at J; junction bases unmatched: 5. CDR3 region: CSAREASGRGEQYF. Written as DNA, the CDR3 is TGCAGTGCTAGAGAAGCTAGCGGGAGAGGCGAGCAGTACTTC.

This clonotype was seen ten or more times. The chain has TRBV3-1 and TRBJ1-3; 9 bases are a match to TRBD1. Looked up from germline, CDR1 is LGHDT and CDR2 is YNNKEL (reference sequence). The V segment lost 3 bases and the J segment 2 bases; nucleotides outside the gene matches: 5. This CDR3 region has 16 residues. CDR3 region: CASSQGTGRTGNTIYF. The DNA for the CDR3 is TGTGCCAGCAGCCAGGGGACAGGGCGGACTGGAAACACCATATATTTT. The variable domain in full, with the rest retrieved from reference TRBV3-1 and TRBJ1-3, is DTAVSQTPKYLVTQMGNDKSIKCEQNLGHDTMYWYKQDSKKFLKIMFSYNNKELIINETVPNRFSPKSPDKAHLNLHINSLELGDSAVYFCASSQGTGRTGNTIYFGEGSWLTVV.

The table lists this clonotype with many counts. The V and J genes are TRBV5-1 and TRBJ2-3, with TRBD2 identical over 10 bases. The CDR3 contains 14 residues. Per germline, CDR1 SGHRS and CDR2 YFSETQ. After removal of 5 bases from V and 6 bases from J, the junction contained 6 bases not matched to a gene. The CDR3 is CASREREGRDTQYF. Here the CDR3 DNA reads TGCGCCAGCAGAGAGCGGGAGGGAAGGGATACGCAGTATTTT.

This clonotype was detected many times. The chain combines TRBV7-2 with TRBJ2-7; no clear D gene. V dropped 1 base and J dropped 6 bases, with 7 bases sitting between them. The CDR3 has 12 residues. Germline V gene data show CDR1 as SGHTA and CDR2 as FQGNSA. CDR3: CASSLVPFEQYF. As DNA, the CDR3 is TGTGCCAGCAGCTTAGTTCCGTTCGAGCAGTACTTC.

This clonotype was seen many times. The chain combines TRBV6-5 with TRBJ1-2; no definite D call. Between the trimmed V and J ends, which lost 2 bases and 2 bases, there was a span of 12 bases. There are 15 residues in the CDR3. The germline CDR1 and CDR2 sequences are MNHEY and SVGAGI. CDR3 region: CASSYRSGSNYGYTF. CDR3 DNA sequence: TGTGCCAGCAGTTACCGCTCGGGGTCCAACTATGGCTACACCTTC.

The sample holds a few counts of this clonotype. The chain has TRBV11-2 and TRBJ2-4; weak D call: TRBD2 (6 bases). Germline V CDR1 and CDR2: SGHAT, FQNNGV. The CDR3 consists of 14 residues. Trimming removed 10 bases from V and 5 bases from J, with 18 bases in between. The CDR3 region is CATQMPWGENIQYF. The CDR3 bases are TGTGCCACCCAAATGCCCTGGGGGGAAAACATTCAGTACTTC.

As concerns this clonotype: A much larger clone sits a single nucleotide away, making a read error possible. This rearrangement joins TRBV7-2 to TRBJ1-2; 9 bases map to TRBD1. CDR3 length equals 14 residues. Germline-derived CDR1 and CDR2 are SGHTA and FQGNSA. The CDR3, as DNA: TGTGCCAGCAGCTACCGGGACAGGGTCTATGCCTACACCTTC. This translates into CASSYRDRVYAYTF.

The table lists this clonotype with many counts. V and J are TRBV7-9 and TRBJ2-1, with 9 nucleotides matching TRBD1. Germline lookup yields CDR1 SEHNR and CDR2 FQNEAQ (reference sequence). This CDR3 comprises 15 residues. V lost 4 bases and J lost 6; bases outside the gene matches: 7. For the CDR3, the DNA is TGTGCCAGCAGCTCAGGACAGGGGATCGTCAATGAGCAGTTCTTC. It translates to CASSSGQGIVNEQFF. Based on the CDR3 plus reference TRBV7-9 and TRBJ2-1, the full variable domain is DTGVSQNPRHKITKRGQNVTFRCDPISEHNRLYWYRQTLGQGPEFLTYFQNEAQLEKSRLLSDRFSAERPKGSFSTLEIQRTEQGDSAMYLCASSSGQGIVNEQFFGPGTRLTVL.

The chain employs TRBV2 and TRBJ2-7; D may be TRBD1 (5 bases). V lost 4 bases to trimming and J lost 5 bases, with 12 bases between them. This CDR3 spans 13 amino acids. The germline gives CDR1 SNHLY, CDR2 FYNNEI. In DNA form, the CDR3 reads TGTGCCAGCAGTGCAGGGAAGAAGAACGAGCAGTACTTC. This codes for CASSAGKKNEQYF.

This clonotype was found many times. V usage is TRBV4-3 and J usage is TRBJ2-2, with TRBD1 matching over 9 bases. CDR1 LGHNA and CDR2 YSLEER come from the germline V gene. J was trimmed by 13 bases and V by 0 bases; bases with no gene match: 12. The CDR3 loop spans 16 amino acids. The CDR3 protein is CASSQDRDRVVSGLFF. DNA of the CDR3: TGCGCCAGCAGCCAAGATAGGGACAGGGTAGTATCGGGGCTGTTTTTT.